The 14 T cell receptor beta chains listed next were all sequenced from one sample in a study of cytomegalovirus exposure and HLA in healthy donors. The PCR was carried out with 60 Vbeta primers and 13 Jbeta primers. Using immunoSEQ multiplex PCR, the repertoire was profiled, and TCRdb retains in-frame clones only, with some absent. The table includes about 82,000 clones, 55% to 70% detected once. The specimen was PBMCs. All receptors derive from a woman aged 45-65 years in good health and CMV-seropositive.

CDR3 in DNA: TGTGCCAGCAGCCCCCCCGGACTAGACTACGAGCAGTACTTC. Translating gives CASSPPGLDYEQYF. This chain uses TRBV6-5 with TRBJ2-7; 7 bases map to TRBD2. Germline V gene sequence: CDR1 MNHEY, CDR2 SVGAGI. The CDR3 runs 14 residues. The V gene end was trimmed by 6 bases and the J gene end by 3 bases; junction bases not matched to a gene: 8.

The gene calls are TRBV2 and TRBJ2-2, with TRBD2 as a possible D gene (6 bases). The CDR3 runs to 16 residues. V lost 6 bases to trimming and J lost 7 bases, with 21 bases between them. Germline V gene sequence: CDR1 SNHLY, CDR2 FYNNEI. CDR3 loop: CASSDGGVDGRGELFF. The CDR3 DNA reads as TGTGCCAGCAGCGACGGCGGGGTTGACGGCCGCGGGGAGCTGTTTTTT.

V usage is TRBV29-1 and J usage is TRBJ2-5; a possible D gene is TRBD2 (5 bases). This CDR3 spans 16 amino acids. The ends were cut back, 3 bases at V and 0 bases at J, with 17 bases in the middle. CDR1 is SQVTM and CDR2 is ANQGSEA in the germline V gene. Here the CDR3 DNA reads TGCAGCGTTGATGGGGTGGGGAGACGGGACCAAGAGACCCAGTACTTC. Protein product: CSVDGVGRRDQETQYF.

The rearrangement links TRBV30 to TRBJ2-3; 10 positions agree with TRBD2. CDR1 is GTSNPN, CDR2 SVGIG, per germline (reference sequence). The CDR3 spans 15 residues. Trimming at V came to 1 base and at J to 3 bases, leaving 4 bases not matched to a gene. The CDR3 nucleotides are TGTGCCTGGAGTGAACTAGCGGGGAGTACAGATACGCAGTATTTT. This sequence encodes CAWSELAGSTDTQYF.

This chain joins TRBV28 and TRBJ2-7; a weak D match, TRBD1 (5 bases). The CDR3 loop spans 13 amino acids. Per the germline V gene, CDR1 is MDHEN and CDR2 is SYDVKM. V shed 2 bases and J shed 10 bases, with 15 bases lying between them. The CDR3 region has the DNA TGTGCCAGCAGTTTAGATTTACAGGTAGAACAGTACTTC. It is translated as CASSLDLQVEQYF. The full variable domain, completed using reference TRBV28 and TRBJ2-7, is DVKVTQSSRYLVKRTGEKVFLECVQDMDHENMFWYRQDPGLGLRLIYFSYDVKMKEKGDIPEGYSVSREKKERFSLILESASTNQTSMYLCASSLDLQVEQYFGPGTRLTVT.

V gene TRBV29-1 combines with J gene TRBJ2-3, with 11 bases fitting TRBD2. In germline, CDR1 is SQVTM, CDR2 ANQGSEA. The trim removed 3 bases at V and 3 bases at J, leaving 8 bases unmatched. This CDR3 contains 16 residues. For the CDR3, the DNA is TGCAGCGTTGACTCTCCTAGCGGGGGGCTAACAGATACGCAGTATTTT. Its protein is CSVDSPSGGLTDTQYF.

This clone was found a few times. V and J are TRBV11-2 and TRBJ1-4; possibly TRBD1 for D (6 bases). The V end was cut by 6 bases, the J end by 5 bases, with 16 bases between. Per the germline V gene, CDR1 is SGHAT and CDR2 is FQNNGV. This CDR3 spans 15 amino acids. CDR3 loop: CASSSPGQRNEKLFF. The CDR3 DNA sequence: TGTGCCAGCAGTTCACCGGGACAAAGGAATGAAAAACTGTTTTTT.

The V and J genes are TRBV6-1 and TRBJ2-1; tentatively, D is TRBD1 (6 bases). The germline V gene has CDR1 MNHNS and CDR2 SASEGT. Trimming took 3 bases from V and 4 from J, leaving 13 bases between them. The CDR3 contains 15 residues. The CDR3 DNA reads TGTGCCAGCAGTGATGGGGGCCTCACGTACAATGAGCAGTTCTTC. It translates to CASSDGGLTYNEQFF.

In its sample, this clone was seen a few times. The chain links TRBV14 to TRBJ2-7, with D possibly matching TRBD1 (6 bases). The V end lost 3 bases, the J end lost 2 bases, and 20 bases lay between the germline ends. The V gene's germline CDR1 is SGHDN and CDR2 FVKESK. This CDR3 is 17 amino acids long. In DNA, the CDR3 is TGTGCCAGCAGCCAGAGAATAGACAGGCTAAATCCCTACGAGCAGTACTTC. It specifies CASSQRIDRLNPYEQYF.

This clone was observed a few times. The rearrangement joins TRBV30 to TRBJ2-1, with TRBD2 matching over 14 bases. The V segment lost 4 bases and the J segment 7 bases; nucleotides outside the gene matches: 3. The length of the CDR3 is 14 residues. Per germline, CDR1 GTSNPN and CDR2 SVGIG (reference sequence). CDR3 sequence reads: CAWTGLAGGNEQFF. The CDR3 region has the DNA TGTGCCTGGACAGGACTAGCGGGGGGTAATGAGCAGTTCTTC.

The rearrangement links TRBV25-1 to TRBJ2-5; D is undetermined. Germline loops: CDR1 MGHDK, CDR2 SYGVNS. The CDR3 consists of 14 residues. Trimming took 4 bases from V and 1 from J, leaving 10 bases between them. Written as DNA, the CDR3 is TGTGCCAGCAGTGGGGCCTGGGCCCAAGAGACCCAGTACTTC. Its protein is CASSGAWAQETQYF.

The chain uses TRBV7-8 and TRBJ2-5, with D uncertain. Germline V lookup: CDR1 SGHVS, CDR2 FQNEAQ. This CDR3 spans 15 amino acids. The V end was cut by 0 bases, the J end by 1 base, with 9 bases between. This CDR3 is CASSLAVGAQETQYF. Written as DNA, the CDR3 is TGTGCCAGCAGCTTAGCGGTAGGAGCCCAAGAGACCCAGTACTTC.

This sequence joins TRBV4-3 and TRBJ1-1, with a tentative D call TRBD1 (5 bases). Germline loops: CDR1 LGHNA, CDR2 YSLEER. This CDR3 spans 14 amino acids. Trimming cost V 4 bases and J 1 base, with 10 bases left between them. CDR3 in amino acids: CASSPGHQNTEAFF. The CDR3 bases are TGCGCCAGCAGCCCAGGACACCAGAACACTGAAGCTTTCTTT.

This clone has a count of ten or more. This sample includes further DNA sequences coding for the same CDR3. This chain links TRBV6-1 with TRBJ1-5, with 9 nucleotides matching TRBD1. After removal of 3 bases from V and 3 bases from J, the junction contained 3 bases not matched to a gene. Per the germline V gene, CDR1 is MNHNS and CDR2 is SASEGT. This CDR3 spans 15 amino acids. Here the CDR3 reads CASSEDRGVNQPQHF. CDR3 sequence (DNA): TGTGCCAGCAGTGAGGACAGGGGCGTCAATCAGCCCCAGCATTTT.